This T cell receptor beta chain derives from a study of control samples from healthy donors and cancer patients. This CDR3 region has 15 residues. In germline, CDR1 is SGHRS, CDR2 YFSETQ. Trimming stripped 2 bases from V and 4 bases from J, with 15 bases between. Sequencing was performed with immunoSEQ multiplex PCR; in TCRdb, only in-frame clones are kept and a portion is missing. The sample records around 33,000 clones, roughly 86% being singletons. The sequence was obtained from a woman aged 40-49 years with lung cancer. The chain carries TRBV5-1 and TRBJ1-1; no clear D. Sequenced material: PBMCs. CDR3 amino acids: CASSFPGRPSTEAFF. The CDR3 DNA reads as TGCGCCAGCAGCTTCCCGGGCCGCCCGAGCACTGAAGCTTTCTTT. Together with reference TRBV5-1 and TRBJ1-1, the CDR3 gives the full variable domain: KAGVTQTPRYLIKTRGQQVTLSCSPISGHRSVSWYQQTPGQGLQFLFEYFSETQRNKGNFPGRFSGRQFSNSRSEMNVSTLELGDSALYLCASSFPGRPSTEAFFGQGTRLTVV.